The clone carrying this TCR beta chain was counted at least ten times. Its antigen is unidentified. The read halts 3 residues ahead of the CDR3 end, with the missing end drawn from the germline J gene. V lost 3 bases, J lost 8 bases, and 7 bases stayed unmatched. Germline V gene sequence: CDR1 SGHRS, CDR2 YFSETQ. The CDR3 totals 15 residues. This record belongs to a study of T cell clonality in common variable immunodeficiency. Regarding the study as a whole: CVID subjects shared fewer TCRbeta clones than healthy controls did. In common variable immunodeficiency, TCR beta chains reportedly carried fewer deletions and N-nucleotide insertions. TCRbeta clonality was increased in CVID versus healthy controls.

Diagnosis required reduced IgG, IgA and/or IgM with specific antibody deficiency. CVID subjects were neither ill nor on immunomodulatory or immunosuppressive medication at sampling. Sequencing used immunoSEQ multiplex PCR; TCRdb keeps in-frame clones, though not all of them. Sampling found around 30,000 clones, none seen once. The V and J genes are TRBV5-1 and TRBJ2-1, with 11 bases lining up with TRBD1. The sequenced material came from peripheral blood mononuclear cells. The receptor's source is a human donor with common variable immunodeficiency. CDR3 DNA (partial): TGCGCCAGCAGCTGGAGCGGGACAGGGGGTGATGAG. Its protein product is CASSWSGTGGDE. The full CDR3 is CASSWSGTGGDEQFF.